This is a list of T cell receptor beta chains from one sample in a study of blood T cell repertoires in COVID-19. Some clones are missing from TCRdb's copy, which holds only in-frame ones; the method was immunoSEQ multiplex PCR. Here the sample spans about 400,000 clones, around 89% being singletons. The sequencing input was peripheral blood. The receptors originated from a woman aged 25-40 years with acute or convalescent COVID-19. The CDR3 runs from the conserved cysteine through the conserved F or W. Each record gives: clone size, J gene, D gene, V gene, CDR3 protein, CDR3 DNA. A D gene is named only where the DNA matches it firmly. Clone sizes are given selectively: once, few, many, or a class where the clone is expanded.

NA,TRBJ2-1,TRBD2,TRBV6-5,CASTLAGGSYNEQFF,TGTGCCAGCACCCTAGCGGGGGGATCGTATAATGAGCAGTTCTTC
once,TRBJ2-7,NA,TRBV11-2,CASSSKLPTNEQYF,TGTGCCAGCAGCTCGAAGCTCCCCACGAACGAGCAGTACTTC
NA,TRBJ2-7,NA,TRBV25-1,CASSAGYEQYF,TGTGCCAGCAGTGCAGGGTACGAGCAGTACTTC
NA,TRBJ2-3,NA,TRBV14,CASSQQAPGDGTQYF,TGTGCCAGCAGCCAACAGGCCCCGGGGGATGGTACGCAGTATTTT
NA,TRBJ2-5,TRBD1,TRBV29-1,CSVAGDRDGETQYF,TGCAGCGTTGCCGGGGACAGGGACGGGGAGACCCAGTACTTC
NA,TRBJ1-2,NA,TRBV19,CASSIGGIPYGYTF,TGTGCCAGTAGTATAGGAGGGATCCCCTATGGCTACACCTTC
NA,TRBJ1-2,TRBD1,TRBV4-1,CASSLGQATYGYTF,TGCGCCAGCAGCCTCGGACAGGCTACCTATGGCTACACCTTC
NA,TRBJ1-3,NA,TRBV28,CASSPSSGNTIYF,TGTGCCAGCAGTCCTAGCTCTGGAAACACCATATATTTT
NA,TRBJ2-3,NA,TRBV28,CASSFEGGSEDTQYF,TGTGCCAGCAGTTTCGAAGGAGGGTCGGAAGATACGCAGTATTTT
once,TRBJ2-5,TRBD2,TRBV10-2,CASSEDTGGKETQYF,TGCGCCAGCAGTGAGGATACGGGGGGAAAAGAGACCCAGTACTTC
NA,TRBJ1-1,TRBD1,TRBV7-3,CASSLSRDSEAFF,TGTGCCAGCAGCTTAAGTCGGGACAGTGAAGCTTTCTTT
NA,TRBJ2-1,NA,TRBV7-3,CASSLSGGAYEQFF,TGTGCCAGCAGCTTAAGTGGTGGGGCGTATGAGCAGTTCTTC
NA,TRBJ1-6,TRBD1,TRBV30,CAANRGEDNSPLHF,TGTGCCGCCAACAGGGGAGAAGATAATTCACCCCTCCACTTT
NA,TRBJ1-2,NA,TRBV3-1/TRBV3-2,CASSQDSNPNYGYTF,TGTGCCAGCAGCCAAGATAGCAACCCGAACTATGGCTACACCTTC
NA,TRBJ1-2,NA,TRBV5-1,CASAQGVGYGYTF,TGCGCCAGTGCACAAGGGGTGGGCTATGGCTACACCTTC
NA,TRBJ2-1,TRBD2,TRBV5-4,CASRLAGGINEQFF,TGTGCCAGCAGACTAGCGGGGGGGATCAATGAGCAGTTCTTC
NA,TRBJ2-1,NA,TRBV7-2,CASSLVPSQEQFF,TGTGCCAGCAGCTTAGTCCCGAGTCAAGAGCAGTTCTTC
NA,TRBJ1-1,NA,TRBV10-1,CASSEYPGEAFF,TGCGCCAGCAGTGAGTACCCTGGGGAGGCTTTCTTT
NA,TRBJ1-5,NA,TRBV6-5,CASSPEGGNNQPQHF,TGTGCCAGCAGCCCGGAGGGGGGGAACAATCAGCCCCAGCATTTT
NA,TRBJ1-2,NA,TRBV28,CASSLGATYGYTF,TGTGCCAGCAGTTTAGGAGCTACCTATGGCTACACCTTC
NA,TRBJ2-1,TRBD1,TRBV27,CASSYPGQGSEFF,TGTGCCAGCAGTTACCCTGGACAGGGTTCGGAGTTCTTC
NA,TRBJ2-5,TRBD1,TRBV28,CASSLTGLHETQYF,TGTGCCAGCAGTTTGACAGGGCTTCATGAGACCCAGTACTTC
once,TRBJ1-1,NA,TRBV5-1,CASRAFRGTEAFF,TGCGCCAGCAGAGCATTTAGGGGCACTGAAGCTTTCTTT
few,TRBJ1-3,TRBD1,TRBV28,CASSPWTGGNTIYF,TGTGCCAGCAGTCCCTGGACAGGTGGAAACACCATATATTTT
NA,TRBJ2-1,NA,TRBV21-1,CARTAAWGQKYNEQFF,TGTGCCAGGACAGCAGCGTGGGGACAAAAATACAATGAGCAGTTCTTC
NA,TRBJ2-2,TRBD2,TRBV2,CASSRGTSGTGELFF,TGTGCCAGCAGCCGGGGGACTAGCGGCACCGGGGAGCTGTTTTTT
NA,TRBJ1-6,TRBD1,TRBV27,CASSFLPGGGSPLHF,TGTGCCAGCAGTTTTCTTCCAGGGGGAGGTTCACCCCTCCACTTT
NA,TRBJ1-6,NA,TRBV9,CASSPRVDNSPLHF,TGTGCCAGCAGCCCCCGGGTGGATAATTCACCCCTCCACTTT
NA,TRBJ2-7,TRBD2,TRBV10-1,CASSEFRGGPTYEQYF,TGCGCCAGCAGTGAGTTTCGGGGGGGCCCTACCTACGAGCAGTACTTC
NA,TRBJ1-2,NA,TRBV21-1,CASSIQTKASHYGYTF,TGTGCCAGCAGCATTCAGACTAAGGCCAGTCACTATGGCTACACCTTC
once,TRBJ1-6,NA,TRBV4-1,CASSHPFVRESPLHF,TGCGCCAGCAGCCACCCTTTTGTCAGGGAATCACCCCTCCACTTT
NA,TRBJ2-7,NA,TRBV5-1,CASSKTGLPTYEQYF,TGCGCCAGCAGCAAAACGGGACTCCCGACCTACGAGCAGTACTTC
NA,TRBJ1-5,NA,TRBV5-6,CASSLTEPYSNQPQHF,TGTGCCAGCAGCTTAACAGAACCATATAGCAATCAGCCCCAGCATTTT
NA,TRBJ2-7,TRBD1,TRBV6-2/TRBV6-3,CASSYPQGTGYYEQYF,TGTGCCAGCAGTTACCCCCAAGGGACAGGATACTACGAGCAGTACTTC
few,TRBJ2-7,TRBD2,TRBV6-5,CASSLSGGPYEQYF,TGTGCCAGCAGTCTTTCGGGGGGGCCCTACGAGCAGTACTTC
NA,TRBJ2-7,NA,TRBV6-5,CASTPDGGTYEQYF,TGTGCCAGCACCCCTGACGGAGGAACCTACGAGCAGTACTTC
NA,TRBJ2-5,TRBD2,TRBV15,CATSTLLAGGLETQYF,TGTGCCACCAGCACTCTCCTAGCGGGGGGGCTTGAGACCCAGTACTTC
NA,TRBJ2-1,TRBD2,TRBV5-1,CASSSGLAGILSYNEQFF,TGCGCCAGCAGCTCGGGACTAGCGGGGATCCTTTCCTACAATGAGCAGTTCTTC
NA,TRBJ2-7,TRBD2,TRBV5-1,CASSGGDEQYF,TGCGCCAGCAGCGGGGGGGACGAGCAGTACTTC
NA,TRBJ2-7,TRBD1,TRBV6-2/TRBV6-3,CASSSRNKGQPYEQYF,TGTGCCAGCAGTTCCCGCAACAAGGGACAGCCCTACGAGCAGTACTTC
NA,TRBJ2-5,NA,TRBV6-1,CASSEARETQYF,TGTGCCAGCAGTGAAGCCCGGGAGACCCAGTACTTC
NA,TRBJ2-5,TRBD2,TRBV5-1,CASSLAIAGYQETQYF,TGCGCCAGCAGCTTGGCAATAGCGGGATACCAAGAGACCCAGTACTTC
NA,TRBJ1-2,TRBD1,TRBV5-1,CASSTKGQGDYGYTF,TGCGCCAGCAGCACAAAGGGACAGGGGGACTATGGCTACACCTTC
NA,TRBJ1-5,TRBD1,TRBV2,CASSGDSNQPQHF,TGTGCCAGCAGCGGGGACAGTAATCAGCCCCAGCATTTT
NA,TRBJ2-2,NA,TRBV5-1,CASSLEQAGELFF,TGCGCCAGCAGCTTGGAGCAGGCCGGGGAGCTGTTTTTT
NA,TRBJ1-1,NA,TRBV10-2,CASSGGTEAFF,TGCGCCAGCTCCGGAGGCACTGAAGCTTTCTTT
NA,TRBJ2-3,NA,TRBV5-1,CASSRGDSSGMNTQYF,TGCGCCAGCAGCCGTGGAGACAGCTCTGGGATGAATACGCAGTATTTT
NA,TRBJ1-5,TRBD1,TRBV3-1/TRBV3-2,CASSPGTGYSNQPQHF,TGTGCCAGCAGCCCTGGGACAGGGTATAGCAATCAGCCCCAGCATTTT
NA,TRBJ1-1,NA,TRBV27,CASSLYDAGTEAFF,TGTGCCAGCAGTCTATACGATGCGGGGACTGAAGCTTTCTTT
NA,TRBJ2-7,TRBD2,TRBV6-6,CASSPGVSGGSRREQYF,TGTGCCAGCAGTCCCGGGGTTAGCGGGGGTTCTCGGAGGGAGCAGTACTTC
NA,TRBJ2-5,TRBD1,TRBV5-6,CASSGDSEETQYF,TGTGCCAGCAGCGGGGACAGCGAAGAGACCCAGTACTTC
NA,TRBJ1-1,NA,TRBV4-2,CATGLGAEAFF,TGTGCCACCGGATTAGGGGCTGAAGCTTTCTTT
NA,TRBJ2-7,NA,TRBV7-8,CASRPNVRSSYEQYF,TGTGCCAGCAGACCTAATGTCCGAAGCTCCTACGAGCAGTACTTC
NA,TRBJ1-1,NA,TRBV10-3,CAISEQGADTEAFF,TGTGCCATCAGTGAGCAGGGCGCGGACACTGAAGCTTTCTTT
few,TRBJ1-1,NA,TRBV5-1,CASSLVGHVNTEAFF,TGCGCCAGCAGCTTGGTAGGACATGTGAACACTGAAGCTTTCTTT
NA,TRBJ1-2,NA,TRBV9,CASSPAGVGGSGYTF,TGTGCCAGCAGCCCAGCAGGGGTGGGTGGATCGGGCTACACCTTC
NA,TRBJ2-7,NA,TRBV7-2,CASSLQGYEQYF,TGTGCCAGCAGCCTACAGGGCTATGAGCAGTACTTC